The entry that follows covers one T cell receptor beta chain sequence. This specimen comes from a study of shared clonotypes between healthy human individuals. Study context: CD4 naive and memory got three plates each, CD8 naive two, CD8 memory one.

Data came from immunoSEQ multiplex PCR; TCRdb stores just in-frame clones and leaves some out. The sample lists tens of thousands of clones, 60% to 80% occurring once. Healthy and HIV-negative, the adult donors had no recent acute infections or vaccinations. Sequenced input: memory CD8+ T cells sorted from blood. Noted subset: CD45RO+ cells pooled with CCR7-negative TemRA cells. The clonotype was recovered from a man under 40 in good health.

The DNA of the CDR3 is TGTGCCAGCAGCCCCATTGGGGTTGGCAGACTACTTCAAGAGACCCAGTACTTC. Translating gives CASSPIGVGRLLQETQYF. The rearrangement joins TRBV7-2 to TRBJ2-5; D possibly corresponds to TRBD2 (5 bases). Trimming shortened V by 5 bases and J by 2 bases, and 24 bases separated the two germline ends. Germline assignment: CDR1 SGHTA and CDR2 FQGNSA. The CDR3 runs to 18 residues.